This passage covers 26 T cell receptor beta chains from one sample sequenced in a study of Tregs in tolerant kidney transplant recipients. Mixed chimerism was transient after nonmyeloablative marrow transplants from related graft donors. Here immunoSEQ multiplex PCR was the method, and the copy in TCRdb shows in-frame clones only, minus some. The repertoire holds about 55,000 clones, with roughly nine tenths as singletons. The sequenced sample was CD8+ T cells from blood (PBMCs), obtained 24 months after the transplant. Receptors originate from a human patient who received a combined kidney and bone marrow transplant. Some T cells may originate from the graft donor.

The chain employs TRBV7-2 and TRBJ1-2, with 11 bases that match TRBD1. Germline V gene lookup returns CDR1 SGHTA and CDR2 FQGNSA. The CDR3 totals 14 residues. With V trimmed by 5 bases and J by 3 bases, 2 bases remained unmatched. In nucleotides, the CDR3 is TGTGCCAGCAGCCCGGGACAGGGGGACTATGGCTACACCTTC. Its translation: CASSPGQGDYGYTF. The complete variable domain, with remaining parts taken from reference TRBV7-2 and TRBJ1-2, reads GAGVSQSPSNKVTEKGKDVELRCDPISGHTALYWYRQSLGQGLEFLIYFQGNSAPDKSGLPSDRFSAERTGGSVSTLTIQRTQQEDSAVYLCASSPGQGDYGYTFGSGTRLTVV.

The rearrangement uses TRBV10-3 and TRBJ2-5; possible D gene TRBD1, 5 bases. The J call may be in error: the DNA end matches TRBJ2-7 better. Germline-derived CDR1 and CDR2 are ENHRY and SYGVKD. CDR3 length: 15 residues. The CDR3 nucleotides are TGTGCCATCAGTGGCTCCGACAGTTACTCCTACGAGCAGTACTTC. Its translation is CAISGSDSYSYEQYF.

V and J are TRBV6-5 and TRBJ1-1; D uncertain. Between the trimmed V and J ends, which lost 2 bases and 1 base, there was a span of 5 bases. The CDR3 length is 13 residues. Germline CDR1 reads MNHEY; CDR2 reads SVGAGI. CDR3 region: CASSYLWNTEAFF. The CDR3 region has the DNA TGTGCCAGCAGTTACCTATGGAACACTGAAGCTTTCTTT.

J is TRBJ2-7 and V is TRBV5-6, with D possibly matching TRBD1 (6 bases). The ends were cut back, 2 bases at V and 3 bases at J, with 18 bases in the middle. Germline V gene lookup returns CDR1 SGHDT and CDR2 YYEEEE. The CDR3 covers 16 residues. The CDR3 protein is CASSFTTGLSFYEQYF. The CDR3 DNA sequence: TGTGCCAGCAGCTTCACAACAGGGTTATCCTTCTACGAGCAGTACTTC.

CDR3 region: CASSGDSYEQFF. CDR3 DNA sequence: TGTGCCAGCAGCGGCGATAGTTATGAGCAGTTCTTC. The V gene is TRBV9, the J gene TRBJ2-1; D is uncertain. The germline V gene encodes CDR1 SGDLS and CDR2 YYNGEE. V was shortened by 3 bases and J by 8 bases, with 9 bases between the two germline ends. This CDR3 spans 12 amino acids.

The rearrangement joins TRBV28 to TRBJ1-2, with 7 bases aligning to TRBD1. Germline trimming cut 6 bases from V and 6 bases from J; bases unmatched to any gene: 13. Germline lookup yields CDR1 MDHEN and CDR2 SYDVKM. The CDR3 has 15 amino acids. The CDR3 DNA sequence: TGTGCCAGCAGAACACAAAACAGGGGTCGAGATGGCTACACCTTC. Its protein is CASRTQNRGRDGYTF.

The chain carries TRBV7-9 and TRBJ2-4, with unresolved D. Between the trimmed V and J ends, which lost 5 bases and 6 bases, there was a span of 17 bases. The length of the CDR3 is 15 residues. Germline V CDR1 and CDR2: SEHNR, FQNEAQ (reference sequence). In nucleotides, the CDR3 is TGTGCCAGCAGCCCCACCTATTCCGGAGTAAACATTCAGTACTTC. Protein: CASSPTYSGVNIQYF. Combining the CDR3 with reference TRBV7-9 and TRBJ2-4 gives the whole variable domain DTGVSQNPRHKITKRGQNVTFRCDPISEHNRLYWYRQTLGQGPEFLTYFQNEAQLEKSRLLSDRFSAERPKGSFSTLEIQRTEQGDSAMYLCASSPTYSGVNIQYFGAGTRLSVL.

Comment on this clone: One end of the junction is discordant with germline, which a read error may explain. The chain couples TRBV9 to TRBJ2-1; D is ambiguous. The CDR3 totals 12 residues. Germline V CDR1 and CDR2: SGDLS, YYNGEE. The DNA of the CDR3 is TGTGCCAGCGGGCCCGTACGCAATGAGCTGTTCTTC. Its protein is CASGPVRNELFF. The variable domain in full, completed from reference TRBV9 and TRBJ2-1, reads DSGVTQTPKHLITATGQRVTLRCSPRSGDLSVYWYQQSLDQGLQFLIQYYNGEERAKGNILERFSAQQFPDLHSELNLSSLELGDSALYFCASGPVRNELFFGPGTRLTVL.

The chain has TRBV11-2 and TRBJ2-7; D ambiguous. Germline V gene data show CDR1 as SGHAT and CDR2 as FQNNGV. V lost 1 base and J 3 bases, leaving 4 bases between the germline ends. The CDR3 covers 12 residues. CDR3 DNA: TGTGCCAGCAGCTTAGGTATCTACGAGCAGTACTTC. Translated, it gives CASSLGIYEQYF.

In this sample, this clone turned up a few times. The CDR3 DNA reads as TGTGCCAGCAGTTTGCCCACAGGAGACATGAACACTGAAGCTTTCTTT. As protein: CASSLPTGDMNTEAFF. This chain uses TRBV28 with TRBJ1-1; TRBD1 might be the D (5 bases). CDR3 length: 16 amino acids. V was trimmed by 3 bases and J by 0 bases, leaving 14 bases between them. Germline V CDR1 and CDR2: MDHEN, SYDVKM.

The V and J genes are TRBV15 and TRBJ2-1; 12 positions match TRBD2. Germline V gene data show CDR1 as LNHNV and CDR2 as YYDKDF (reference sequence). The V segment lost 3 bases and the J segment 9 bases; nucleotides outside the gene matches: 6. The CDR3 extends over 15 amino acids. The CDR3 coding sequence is TGTGCCACCAGCAGTTCTAGCGGGAGGGCCTCTGAGCAGTTCTTC. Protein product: CATSSSSGRASEQFF.

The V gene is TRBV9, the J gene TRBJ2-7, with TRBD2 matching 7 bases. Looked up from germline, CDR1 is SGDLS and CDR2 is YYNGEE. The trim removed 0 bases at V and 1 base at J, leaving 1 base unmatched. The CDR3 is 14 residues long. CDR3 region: CASSVASGSYEQYF. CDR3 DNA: TGTGCCAGCAGCGTAGCTAGCGGTTCCTACGAGCAGTACTTC. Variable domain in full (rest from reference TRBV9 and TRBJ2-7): DSGVTQTPKHLITATGQRVTLRCSPRSGDLSVYWYQQSLDQGLQFLIQYYNGEERAKGNILERFSAQQFPDLHSELNLSSLELGDSALYFCASSVASGSYEQYFGPGTRLTVT.

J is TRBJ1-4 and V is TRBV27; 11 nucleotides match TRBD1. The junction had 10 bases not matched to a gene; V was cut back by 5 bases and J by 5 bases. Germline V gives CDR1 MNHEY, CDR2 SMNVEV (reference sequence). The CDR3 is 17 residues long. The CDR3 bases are TGTGCCAGCAGTCCGTCCCGGGACAGGGGGGGGAATGAAAAACTGTTTTTT. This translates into CASSPSRDRGGNEKLFF. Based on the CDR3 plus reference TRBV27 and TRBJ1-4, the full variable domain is EAQVTQNPRYLITVTGKKLTVTCSQNMNHEYMSWYRQDPGLGLRQIYYSMNVEVTDKGDVPEGYKVSRKEKRNFPLILESPSPNQTSLYFCASSPSRDRGGNEKLFFGSGTQLSVL.

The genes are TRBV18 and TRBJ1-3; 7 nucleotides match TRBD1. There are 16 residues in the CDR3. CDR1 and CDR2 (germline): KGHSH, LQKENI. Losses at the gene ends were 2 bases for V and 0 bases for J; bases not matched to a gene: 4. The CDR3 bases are TGTGCCAGCTCACCAGGACAGGTATTCTCTGGAAACACCATATATTTT. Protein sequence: CASSPGQVFSGNTIYF. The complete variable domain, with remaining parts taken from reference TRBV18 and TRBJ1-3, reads NAGVMQNPRHLVRRRGQEARLRCSPMKGHSHVYWYRQLPEEGLKFMVYLQKENIIDESGMPKERFSAEFPKEGPSILRIQQVVRGDSAAYFCASSPGQVFSGNTIYFGEGSWLTVV.

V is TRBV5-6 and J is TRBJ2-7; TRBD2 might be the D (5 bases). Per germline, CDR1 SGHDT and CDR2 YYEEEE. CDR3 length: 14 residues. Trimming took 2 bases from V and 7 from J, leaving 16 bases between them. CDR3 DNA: TGTGCCAGCAGCTTTGGGCACTCCCCGGGGGAGCAGTACTTC. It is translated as CASSFGHSPGEQYF.

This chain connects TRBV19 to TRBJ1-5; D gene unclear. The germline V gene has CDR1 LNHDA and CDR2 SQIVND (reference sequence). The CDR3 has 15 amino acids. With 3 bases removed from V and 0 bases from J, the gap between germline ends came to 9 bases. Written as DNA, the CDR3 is TGTGCCAGTAGTATCACAGATTATAGCAATCAGCCCCAGCATTTT. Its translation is CASSITDYSNQPQHF.

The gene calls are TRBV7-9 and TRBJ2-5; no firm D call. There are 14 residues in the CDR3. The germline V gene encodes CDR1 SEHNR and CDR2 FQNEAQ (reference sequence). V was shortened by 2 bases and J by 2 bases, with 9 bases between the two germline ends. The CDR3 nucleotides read TGTGCCAGCAGCTTACTGGCGGAACAAGAGACCCAGTACTTC. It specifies CASSLLAEQETQYF.

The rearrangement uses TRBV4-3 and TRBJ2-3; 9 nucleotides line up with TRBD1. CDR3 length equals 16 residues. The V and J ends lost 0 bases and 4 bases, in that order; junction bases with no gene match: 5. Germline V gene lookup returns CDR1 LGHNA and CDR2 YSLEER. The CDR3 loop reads CASSQDRTGEADTQYF. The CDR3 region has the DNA TGCGCCAGCAGCCAAGACCGGACAGGGGAGGCAGATACGCAGTATTTT.

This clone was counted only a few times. The CDR3 loop is CASSRGRLAEAFF. The CDR3 DNA is TGTGCCAGTAGCAGGGGGCGTTTGGCTGAAGCTTTCTTT. The rearrangement joins TRBV19 to TRBJ1-1, with TRBD1 matching over 8 bases. J gave up 6 bases and V 6 bases, and 6 bases lay outside the gene matches. In germline, CDR1 is LNHDA, CDR2 SQIVND (reference sequence). This CDR3 spans 13 amino acids.

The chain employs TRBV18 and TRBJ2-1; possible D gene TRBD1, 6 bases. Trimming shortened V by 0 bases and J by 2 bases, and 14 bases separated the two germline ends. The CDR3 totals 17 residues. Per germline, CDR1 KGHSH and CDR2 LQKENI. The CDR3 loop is CASSPPKGVSPYNEQFF. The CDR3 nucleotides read TGTGCCAGCTCACCACCCAAGGGGGTTTCCCCCTACAATGAGCAGTTCTTC. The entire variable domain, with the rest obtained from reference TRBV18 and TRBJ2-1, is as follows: NAGVMQNPRHLVRRRGQEARLRCSPMKGHSHVYWYRQLPEEGLKFMVYLQKENIIDESGMPKERFSAEFPKEGPSILRIQQVVRGDSAAYFCASSPPKGVSPYNEQFFGPGTRLTVL.

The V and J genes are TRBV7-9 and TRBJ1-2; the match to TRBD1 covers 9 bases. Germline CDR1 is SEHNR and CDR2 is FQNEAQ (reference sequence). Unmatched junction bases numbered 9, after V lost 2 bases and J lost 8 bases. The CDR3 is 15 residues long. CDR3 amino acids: CASSLIRDRVVGYTF. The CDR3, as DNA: TGTGCCAGCAGCTTAATCCGGGACAGGGTCGTCGGCTACACCTTC.

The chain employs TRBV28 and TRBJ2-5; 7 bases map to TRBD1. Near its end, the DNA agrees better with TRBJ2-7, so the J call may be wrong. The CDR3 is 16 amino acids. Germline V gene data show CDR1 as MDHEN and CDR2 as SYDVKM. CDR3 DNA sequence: TGTGCCAGCAGTTTAATAGGTGGGACAGCCTCTTACGAGCAGTACTTC. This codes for CASSLIGGTASYEQYF.

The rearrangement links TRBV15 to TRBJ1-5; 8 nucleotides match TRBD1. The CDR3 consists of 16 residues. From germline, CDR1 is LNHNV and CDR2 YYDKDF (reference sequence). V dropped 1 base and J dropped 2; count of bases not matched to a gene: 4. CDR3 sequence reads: CATSRVPGGGNQPQHF. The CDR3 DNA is TGTGCCACCAGCAGAGTACCAGGGGGCGGCAATCAGCCCCAGCATTTT. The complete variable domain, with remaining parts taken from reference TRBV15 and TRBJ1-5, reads DAMVIQNPRYQVTQFGKPVTLSCSQTLNHNVMYWYQQKSSQAPKLLFHYYDKDFNNEADTPDNFQSRRPNTSFCFLDIRSPGLGDTAMYLCATSRVPGGGNQPQHFGDGTRLSIL.

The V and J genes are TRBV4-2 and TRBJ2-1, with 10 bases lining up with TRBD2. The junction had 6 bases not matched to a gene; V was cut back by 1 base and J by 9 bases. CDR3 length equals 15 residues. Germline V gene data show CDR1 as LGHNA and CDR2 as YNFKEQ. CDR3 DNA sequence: TGTGCCAGCAGCCAAGGGCTAGCGGGAGAAGGTGAGCAGTTCTTC. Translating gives CASSQGLAGEGEQFF.

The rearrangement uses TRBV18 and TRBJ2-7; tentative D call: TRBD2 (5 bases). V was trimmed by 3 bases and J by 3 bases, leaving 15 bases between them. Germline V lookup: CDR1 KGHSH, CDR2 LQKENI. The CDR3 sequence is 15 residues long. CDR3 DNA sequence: TGTGCCAGCTCACCCGACGGGGAACTAGGCTACGAGCAGTACTTC. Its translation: CASSPDGELGYEQYF. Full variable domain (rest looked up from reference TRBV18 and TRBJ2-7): NAGVMQNPRHLVRRRGQEARLRCSPMKGHSHVYWYRQLPEEGLKFMVYLQKENIIDESGMPKERFSAEFPKEGPSILRIQQVVRGDSAAYFCASSPDGELGYEQYFGPGTRLTVT.

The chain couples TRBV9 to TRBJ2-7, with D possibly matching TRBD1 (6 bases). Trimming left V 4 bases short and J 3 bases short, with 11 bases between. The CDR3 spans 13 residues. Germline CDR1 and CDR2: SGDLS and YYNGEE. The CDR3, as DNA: TGTGCCAGCAGCCAAGGACAGAACTACGAGCAGTACTTC. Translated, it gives CASSQGQNYEQYF.